Below, one T cell receptor beta chain is given with its context. This entry comes from a study of blood T cell repertoires in COVID-19. Background on the study: Collection of acute and convalescent COVID-19 samples took place in the United States, Italy and Spain. The analysed material was cDNA or gDNA that came from T cells, B-cell-depleted T cells, or PBMCs.

Germline V lookup: CDR1 MNHEY, CDR2 SVGAGI. The V gene end was trimmed by 6 bases and the J gene end by 7 bases; junction bases not matched to a gene: 14. This CDR3 has 15 residues. Authors' processing steps: Counts of nucleated cells, estimated from reference gene primer amplification, were obtained. Measured with immunoSEQ multiplex PCR; TCRdb has only the in-frame clones, and not every one. From that table come the V and J calls and clone size; the DNA was used to work out D and trimming. The table records more than 45,000 clones, about 90% of them present only once. The sequence was collected from a man in his 70s with active COVID-19. The sequenced sample consisted of peripheral blood. The gene calls are TRBV6-5 and TRBJ1-1; the match to TRBD1 covers 7 bases. This CDR3 is CASRPGQAGRGEAFF. Here the CDR3 DNA reads TGTGCCAGCAGACCCGGACAGGCGGGGCGGGGTGAAGCTTTCTTT.